This TCR beta chain is from a study of post-analysis software for immune sequencing data (dated by TCRdb to between 2015 and 2016). As for the study more broadly: The recorded disease courses included relapsing-remitting, secondary progressive and progressive-relapsing multiple sclerosis, and some patients had no subtype annotation. The patient repertoires were compared against fewer than twelve previously published healthy control repertoires obtained from donors aged roughly 6 to 28 years. A subset of samples was prepared in parallel using single-end sample barcoding, then pooled and co-amplified after Illumina adapter ligation.

Libraries were built with PCR. TCRdb shows the sequencer as Illumina HiSeq 2500. To reduce PCR and sequencing biases, unique molecular identifiers were built into the TCR beta cDNA libraries. Roughly 0.5 million cDNA molecules were obtained per 1 to 10 million input T cells, so each molecule approximated one T cell. Patient libraries were prepared and sequenced with the same protocol used for the earlier healthy control dataset. Samples belonging to the same batch were prepared together, multiplexed and sequenced on a shared HiSeq lane. The study's own analysis went as follows. Raw barcoded reads were processed with MIGEC, discarding single-read molecular identifier groups before consensus assembly and CDR3 extraction. VDJtools was used for post-analysis of the clonotype tables, and diversity was normalized by down-sampling every dataset to the size of the smallest sample. Repertoire overlap clustering matched CDR3 amino acid but not nucleotide sequences to correct batch-related cross-sample contamination. The public sequencing data were trimmed at Q25 with fastp and processed into clonotypes with MiXCR by TCRdb, which kept only in-frame beta chains. When rows share a CDR3 protein, they turn into one entry using the most common DNA and genes. TCRdb assigned the V and J calls; the authors' analysis was not used. This sample gives about 400,000 distinct CDR3 sequences in total; roughly 38% of them show up just once. Clones ranked in the top ten supply 13% of the sample.

To demonstrate the VDJtools post-analysis software, the study profiled TCR beta repertoires from the peripheral blood of about a dozen young patients with multiple sclerosis. The patients with multiple sclerosis were children and adolescents between about 6 and 16 years of age. Broad study findings and their caveats: Direct clustering with F measure revealed strong co-clustering of samples prepared in the same batch, which led to a batch-effect correction. Multiple sclerosis patients had significantly lower normalized Chao1 diversity than controls, a result that suggests substantial peripheral T-cell clonal expansion. The control group was slightly older than the multiple sclerosis patient group. Significantly higher frequencies in patients than in controls were found for a few TRBV segments, including TRBV5-6, TRBV5-1 and TRBV20-1.

This clonotype came up a few times. Its antigen is not yet known. No much larger clone exists at a distance of one base, and base qualities are not known. V is cut by 3 bases and J by 3 bases, and the space between the germline ends is 10 bases. Per the germline V gene, SGHRS is the CDR1 and YFSETQ is the CDR2. The CDR3 sequence holds 13 residues, the cysteine and phenylalanine included. Solely the CDR3 DNA is kept, with 39 bases framed from the first base. The sequence links TRBV5-1 to TRBJ2-7; no D gene is confidently identified. This receptor was identified in a girl aged 10 to 17 with multiple sclerosis. Sequenced material: blood. The DNA sequence is given as TGCGCCAGCAGCTCCATAGGGATCTACGAGCAGTACTTC. Translated, it gives CASSSIGIYEQYF. The full variable domain, with segments outside the CDR3 supplied by the reference TRBV5-1 and TRBJ2-7 proteins, appears as KAGVTQTPRYLIKTRGQQVTLSCSPISGHRSVSWYQQTPGQGLQFLFEYFSETQRNKGNFPGRFSGRQFSNSRSEMNVSTLELGDSALYLCASSSIGIYEQYFGPGTRLTVT.